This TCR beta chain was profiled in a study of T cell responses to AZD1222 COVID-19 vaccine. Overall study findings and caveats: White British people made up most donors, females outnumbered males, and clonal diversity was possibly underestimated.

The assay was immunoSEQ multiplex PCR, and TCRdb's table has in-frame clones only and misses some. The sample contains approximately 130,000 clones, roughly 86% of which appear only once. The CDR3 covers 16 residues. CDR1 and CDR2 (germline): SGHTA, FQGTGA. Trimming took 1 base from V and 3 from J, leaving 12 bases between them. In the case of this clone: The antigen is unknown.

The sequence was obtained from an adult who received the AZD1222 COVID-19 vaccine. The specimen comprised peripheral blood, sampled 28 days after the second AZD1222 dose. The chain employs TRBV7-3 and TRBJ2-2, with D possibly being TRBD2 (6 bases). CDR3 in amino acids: CASSLNPGLDTGELFF. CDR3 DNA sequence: TGTGCCAGCAGCTTAAATCCGGGACTCGACACCGGGGAGCTGTTTTTT.